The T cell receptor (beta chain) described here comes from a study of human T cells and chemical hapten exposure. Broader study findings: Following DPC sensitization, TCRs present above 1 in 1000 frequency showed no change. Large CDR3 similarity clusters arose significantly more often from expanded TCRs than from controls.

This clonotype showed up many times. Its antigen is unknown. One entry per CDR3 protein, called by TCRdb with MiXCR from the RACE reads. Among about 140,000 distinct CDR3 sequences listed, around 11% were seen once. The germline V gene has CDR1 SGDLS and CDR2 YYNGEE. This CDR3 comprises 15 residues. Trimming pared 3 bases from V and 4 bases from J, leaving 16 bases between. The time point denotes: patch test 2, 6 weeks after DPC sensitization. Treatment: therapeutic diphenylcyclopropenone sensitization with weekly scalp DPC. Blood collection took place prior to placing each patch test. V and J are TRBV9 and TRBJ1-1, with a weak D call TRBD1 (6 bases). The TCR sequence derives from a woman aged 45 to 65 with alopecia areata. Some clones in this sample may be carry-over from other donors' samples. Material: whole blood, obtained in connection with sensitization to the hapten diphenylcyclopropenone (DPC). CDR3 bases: TGTGCCAGCAGCGCAACCACTCCAGGGGTCACTGAAGCTTTCTTT. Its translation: CASSATTPGVTEAFF. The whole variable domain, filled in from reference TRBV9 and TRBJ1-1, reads DSGVTQTPKHLITATGQRVTLRCSPRSGDLSVYWYQQSLDQGLQFLIQYYNGEERAKGNILERFSAQQFPDLHSELNLSSLELGDSALYFCASSATTPGVTEAFFGQGTRLTVV.